Listed below are T cell receptor beta chains from one sample, sequenced in a study of T cells in Graves' hyperthyroidism and ophthalmopathy. TCRdb fed the multiplex PCR reads into MiXCR, producing one record per CDR3 protein. Here the sample spans roughly 280,000 distinct CDR3 sequences, over 15% being singletons. Sequenced: blood. These receptors were obtained from an older woman with Graves' ophthalmopathy. The CDR3 runs from the conserved cysteine through the conserved F or W. The D gene is left open where the match is weak. A row's size may be missing; if present it is once, few, many or a size class.

d_call,v_call,clone_size,j_call,cdr3_nt,cdr3_aa
.,TRBV5-1,.,TRBJ2-5,TGCGCCAGCAGCTTGGCGACCGCGTCCACTTGGGGCCAAGAGACCCAGTACTTC,CASSLATASTWGQETQYF
TRBD2,TRBV28,few,TRBJ2-2,TGTGCCAGCAGTTTATTGGGGGGGACTAGCGGGAGCGAAAGTCCCGGGGAGCTGTTTTTT,CASSLLGGTSGSESPGELFF
TRBD1,TRBV9,many,TRBJ1-2,TGTGCCAGCAGCGTAGCGCCAGGGGGGGACTATGGCTACACCTTC,CASSVAPGGDYGYTF
.,TRBV9,many,TRBJ2-3,TGTGCCAGCAGCGTAGATGGGGGGGACAAGAGATACACAGATACGCAGTATTTT,CASSVDGGDKRYTDTQYF
.,TRBV7-2,few,TRBJ1-3,TGTGCCAGCAGCTTAGACAGTTGGTCTGGAAACACCATATATTTT,CASSLDSWSGNTIYF
TRBD1,TRBV18,many,TRBJ2-3,TGTGCCAGCACGTCCGACAGGGCCACAGATACGCAGTATTTT,CASTSDRATDTQYF
TRBD2,TRBV20-1,.,TRBJ2-1,TGCAGTGCTAACCGGCTAGCGGGTGACAATGAGCAGTTCTTC,CSANRLAGDNEQFF
TRBD1,TRBV19,many,TRBJ2-7,TGTGCCAGTAGTCAGGGGGCGATCCCCAGACCCTACGAGCAGTACTTC,CASSQGAIPRPYEQYF
.,TRBV7-8,many,TRBJ2-6,TGTGCCAGCAGCTTAGGCCACAGGGCCTCTGGGGCCAACGTCCTGACTTTC,CASSLGHRASGANVLTF
.,TRBV7-2,once,TRBJ1-6,TGTGCGGTGGGGGGGCTCAATTCACCCCTCCACTTT,CAVGGLNSPLHF
.,TRBV24-1,.,TRBJ2-1,TGTGCCACCAGTGATCCGGACGGCTACAATGAGCAGTTCTTC,CATSDPDGYNEQFF
TRBD1,TRBV20-1,many,TRBJ2-3,TGCAGTGCAAAGGGACAGGTTAGCACAGATACGCAGTATTTT,CSAKGQVSTDTQYF
.,TRBV20-1,.,TRBJ2-6,TGCAGTACTAGTCCGCCAGATGGGGCCAACGTCCTGACTTTC,CSTSPPDGANVLTF
TRBD1,TRBV6-1,few,TRBJ2-7,TGTGCCAGCAACATCGGGACAGGCTACCCCGGCGAGCAGTACTTC,CASNIGTGYPGEQYF
TRBD2,TRBV7-6,many,TRBJ2-7,TGTGCCAGCAGCTTAGGGAGCGGGAGTTGGAACGAGCAGTACTTC,CASSLGSGSWNEQYF
TRBD1,TRBV24-1,few,TRBJ2-3,TGTGCCACCAGTGATCCCGGACAGGCCACAGATACGCAGTATTTT,CATSDPGQATDTQYF
.,TRBV3-2,.,TRBJ1-1,TGTGCCAGCAGCCAAGATCCCGAGGGCCACCAAGAAGCTTTCTTT,CASSQDPEGHQEAFF
.,TRBV4-3,.,TRBJ1-2,TGCGCCAGCAGCCCCAGTGAGGCGATAGCGGGCAGGCTTAACACCTTC,CASSPSEAIAGRLNTF
.,TRBV20-1,many,TRBJ1-6,TGCAGTGCTAGAGGTTCCCAGGGCTATAATTCACCCCTCCACTTT,CSARGSQGYNSPLHF
.,TRBV28,many,TRBJ2-1,TGTGCCACCCGGGACCCCGGAGCGTACAATGAGCAGTTCTTC,CATRDPGAYNEQFF
.,TRBV7-2,many,TRBJ2-5,TGTGCCAGCAGCTTAGCGGCAGGGCAGTGGGAGACCCAGTACTTC,CASSLAAGQWETQYF
TRBD1,TRBV24-1,.,TRBJ2-3,TGTGCCACCAGTGATTCACCTGGGACAGCAAATACAGATACGCAGTATTTT,CATSDSPGTANTDTQYF
TRBD1,TRBV25-1,.,TRBJ2-3,TGTGCCAGCAAAGGGGGACAGCGCACAGATACGCAGTATTTT,CASKGGQRTDTQYF
.,TRBV12-3/TRBV12-4,.,TRBJ2-7,TGTGCCAGCAGTGGTACAGGGAGCCCCTACGAGCAGTACTTC,CASSGTGSPYEQYF
TRBD1,TRBV12-3/TRBV12-4,many,TRBJ1-5,TGTGCCAGCAGCCCACCGGGACAGGGAGGTTTATATAGCAATCAGCCCCAGCATTTT,CASSPPGQGGLYSNQPQHF
.,TRBV6-1,many,TRBJ1-1,TGTGCCAGCAGTTCGGATAGGCGGACTGAAGCTTTCTTT,CASSSDRRTEAFF
.,TRBV20-1,.,TRBJ2-5,TGCAGTGCTAGAGATGGACGGGGGCGGCAGACCCAGTACTTC,CSARDGRGRQTQYF
.,TRBV6-2/TRBV6-3,.,TRBJ2-1,TGTGCCAGCAGTTTCAGCGGGTTCGACAATGAGCAGTTCTTC,CASSFSGFDNEQFF
.,TRBV20-1,few,TRBJ2-2,TGCAGTGCTATAATTTCCTGGGACTTCACCGGGGAGCTGTTTTTT,CSAIISWDFTGELFF
TRBD1,TRBV5-1,few,TRBJ2-7,TGCGCCAGCAGGGCAGGGGGCTTTGGGTCCTACGAGCAGTACTTC,CASRAGGFGSYEQYF
TRBD1,TRBV28,.,TRBJ1-3,TGTGCCAGTACGGCAGGGGGCGACTCTGGAAACACCATATATTTT,CASTAGGDSGNTIYF
.,TRBV6-1,.,TRBJ1-2,TGTGCCAGCAGTCCACCGACAGCTCACTATGGCTACACCTTC,CASSPPTAHYGYTF
TRBD1,TRBV7-8,many,TRBJ2-7,TGTGCCAGCAGCCCCTTAGGGACAGGGACCTACGAGCAGTACTTC,CASSPLGTGTYEQYF